The 8 T cell receptor beta chains below were found in one sample sequenced in a study of CD8 T cells in Susac syndrome. With random hexamers, reverse transcription was performed on about 0.45 to 1 ug of RNA. TCRdb fed the immunoSEQ multiplex PCR reads into MiXCR, producing one record per CDR3 protein. Counted here are 300,000 to 350,000 distinct CDR3 sequences, roughly 94% occurring once; the ten biggest clones make up less than 0.08%. The sequencing input was CD4+ T cells from PBMCs. The receptors originated from a human donor with multiple sclerosis.

V and J are TRBV29-1 and TRBJ2-7; a possible D gene is TRBD2 (5 bases). CDR3 length equals 12 residues. The V gene lost 0 bases and the J gene lost 7 bases, with 10 bases spanning the gap. Germline loops: CDR1 SQVTM, CDR2 ANQGSEA. The CDR3 region is CSVEEPGREQYF. CDR3 nucleotides: TGCAGCGTTGAAGAACCGGGAAGGGAGCAGTACTTC.

The chain carries TRBV19 and TRBJ2-5, with D hard to call. The CDR3 length is 14 residues. The germline V gene encodes CDR1 LNHDA and CDR2 SQIVND (reference sequence). Trimming took 5 bases from V and 0 from J, leaving 10 bases between them. CDR3: CASSGQAYQETQYF. The DNA of the CDR3 is TGTGCCAGTAGTGGGCAGGCGTACCAAGAGACCCAGTACTTC.

The V and J genes are TRBV11-2 and TRBJ2-3; weak D call: TRBD2 (7 bases). This CDR3 contains 17 residues. The ends were cut back, 8 bases at V and 1 base at J, with 22 bases in the middle. Germline V gene sequence: CDR1 SGHAT, CDR2 FQNNGV. CDR3 nucleotides: TGTGCCAGCTCCATCGGGGGGCACTTCTTCCGCACAGATACGCAGTATTTT. Translated, it gives CASSIGGHFFRTDTQYF. The full variable domain, with the rest looked up from reference TRBV11-2 and TRBJ2-3, is EAGVAQSPRYKIIEKRQSVAFWCNPISGHATLYWYQQILGQGPKLLIQFQNNGVVDDSQLPKDRFSAERLKGVDSTLKIQPAKLEDSAVYLCASSIGGHFFRTDTQYFGPGTRLTVL.

The CDR3: CASSDWGTIEAFF. The CDR3 DNA reads TGTGCCAGCAGTGATTGGGGGACCATCGAAGCTTTCTTT. The chain has TRBV25-1 and TRBJ1-1, with a weak D call TRBD1 (5 bases). V lost 3 bases to trimming and J lost 8 bases, with 13 bases between them. This CDR3 comprises 13 residues. Germline CDR1 is MGHDK and CDR2 is SYGVNS.

The chain recombines TRBV29-1 with TRBJ1-5; D unresolved. There are 15 residues in the CDR3. V dropped 5 bases and J dropped 4 bases, with 18 bases sitting between them. In germline, CDR1 is SQVTM, CDR2 ANQGSEA. CDR3 DNA sequence: TGCAGCGTTATATCGGCGGCTCAGCCAAATCAGCCCCAGCATTTT. Translation gives CSVISAAQPNQPQHF.

The sample holds a few counts of this clonotype. The genes are TRBV19 and TRBJ1-5; no clear D gene. The CDR3 runs 14 residues. Germline CDR1 is LNHDA and CDR2 is SQIVND (reference sequence). Trimming took off 3 bases at V and 2 bases at J, with 8 bases between the two ends. CDR3 sequence reads: CASSIVARNQPQHF. CDR3 DNA sequence: TGTGCCAGTAGTATCGTAGCCCGCAATCAGCCCCAGCATTTT.

The chain carries TRBV14 and TRBJ2-1; tentatively, D is TRBD2 (7 bases). Between the trimmed V and J ends, which lost 6 bases and 8 bases, there was a span of 14 bases. Germline assignment: CDR1 SGHDN and CDR2 FVKESK. The CDR3 sequence is 13 residues long. The CDR3 spells CASRNSGGHEQFF. CDR3 in DNA: TGTGCCAGCAGAAACTCCGGGGGGCATGAGCAGTTCTTC.

The rearrangement uses TRBV7-2 and TRBJ2-7, with 9 bases matching TRBD2. The CDR3 loop spans 15 amino acids. Germline V lookup: CDR1 SGHTA, CDR2 FQGNSA. The V gene end was trimmed by 1 base and the J gene end by 6 bases; junction bases not matched to a gene: 7. The CDR3 protein is CASSLDLGLAVEQYF. CDR3 sequence (DNA): TGTGCCAGCAGCTTAGACTTGGGACTAGCCGTCGAGCAGTACTTC.